This T cell receptor (beta chain) was sequenced in a study of CD8 T cells in Susac syndrome. The study, taken as a whole, reports: Maximal CD8+ clonal expansion in Susac was observed within TEMRA cells and among active patients.

A remark on this clonotype: The target antigen is unknown.

RNA in amounts of about 0.5 to 1 ug was reverse transcribed with random hexamers. TCRdb itself ran the immunoSEQ multiplex PCR reads through MiXCR, one entry per CDR3 protein. Here the sample spans 84,000 or so distinct CDR3 sequences, about 93% being singletons. The CDR3 has 16 amino acids. Germline CDR1 is SEHNR and CDR2 is FQNEAQ (reference sequence). V lost 0 bases to trimming and J lost 7 bases; unmatched junction nucleotides: 5. Sequencing of TCR beta was performed on blood CD8+ T cells and on blood CD4+ T cells. Patients with Susac syndrome met the recently defined diagnostic criteria for definite or probable disease. Negative isolation was applied to CD8+ and CD4+ T cells, and FACS enrichment was applied to TEMRA cells.

The chain is built from TRBV7-9 and TRBJ2-2; 10 nucleotides align to TRBD2. This receptor was taken from a human donor with Susac syndrome. Sequencing was carried out using CD8+ T cells from PBMCs. CDR3 residues: CASSLAGTSVHGELFF. The CDR3 DNA sequence: TGTGCCAGCAGCTTAGCTGGGACTAGCGTACACGGGGAGCTGTTTTTT.